One and the same sample provided the 11 T cell receptor beta chains below, sequenced in a study of blood T cell repertoires in COVID-19. Assay used: immunoSEQ multiplex PCR; TCRdb lists only in-frame clones, some missing. The data show over 400,000 clones, approximately 86% seen once. Sample: PBMCs or T cells enriched from blood (not recorded which). The receptors were sampled from a woman aged 55-70 years who had recovered from COVID-19.

The genes are TRBV12-5 and TRBJ2-1, with a weak D call TRBD2 (6 bases). The length of the CDR3 is 15 residues. Germline CDR1 LGHNT, CDR2 FRNRAP. Trimming pared 6 bases from V and 2 bases from J, leaving 14 bases between. The CDR3 here is CASGLPGVTYNEQFF. CDR3 DNA: TGTGCTAGTGGACTCCCGGGGGTTACCTACAATGAGCAGTTCTTC.

The chain recombines TRBV5-1 with TRBJ1-5; TRBD1 aligns across 9 bases. V lost 1 base, J lost 0 bases, and 2 bases stayed unmatched. In germline, CDR1 is SGHRS, CDR2 YFSETQ. There are 16 residues in the CDR3. The CDR3 is CASSLMGQGSNQPQHF. The CDR3 DNA reads TGCGCCAGCAGCTTGATGGGACAGGGTAGCAATCAGCCCCAGCATTTT.

This chain uses TRBV5-1 with TRBJ1-4; 9 positions match TRBD1. This CDR3 comprises 15 residues. CDR1 and CDR2 from the germline V gene are SGHRS and YFSETQ. The V and J ends lost 2 bases and 8 bases, in that order; junction bases with no gene match: 7. The CDR3 spells CASSLSHGQGEKLFF. The CDR3, as DNA: TGCGCCAGCAGCTTATCCCACGGACAGGGGGAAAAACTGTTTTTT.

The chain employs TRBV24-1 and TRBJ2-3, with 11 bases matching TRBD1. This CDR3 spans 15 amino acids. The trim removed 7 bases at V and 3 bases at J, leaving 5 bases unmatched. Germline loops: CDR1 KGHDR, CDR2 SFDVKD. The CDR3 bases are TGTGCCACCAGACCGGGACAGGGGGGGACAGATACGCAGTATTTT. It translates to CATRPGQGGTDTQYF.

The V gene is TRBV6-6, the J gene TRBJ1-1; 7 bases fit TRBD1. Germline loops: CDR1 MNHNY, CDR2 SVGAGI (reference sequence). CDR3 length equals 14 residues. V shed 2 bases, J shed 6 bases, and the junction held 6 bases outside the gene matches. Written as DNA, the CDR3 is TGTGCCAGCAGTTACCAGGGGGTGTGGGCTGAAGCTTTCTTT. It is translated as CASSYQGVWAEAFF.

The chain has TRBV3-1 (or the pseudogene TRBV3-2) and TRBJ1-4, with a tentative D call TRBD1 (6 bases). This CDR3 comprises 15 residues. Germline-derived CDR1 and CDR2 are LGHDT and YNNKEL (reference sequence). Trimming removed 2 bases from V and 7 bases from J, with 14 bases in between. The CDR3 loop is CASSQLTGLGEKLFF. DNA of the CDR3: TGTGCCAGCAGCCAACTAACAGGGCTGGGTGAAAAACTGTTTTTT.

The chain combines TRBV19 with TRBJ2-1, with 12 bases identical to TRBD2. CDR1 LNHDA and CDR2 SQIVND come from the germline V gene (reference sequence). The CDR3 sequence is 14 residues long. V lost 6 bases and J lost 9; bases outside the gene matches: 6. As DNA, the CDR3 is TGTGCCAGTAGCGCTAGCGGGGGGGCAGGTGAGCAGTTCTTC. As protein: CASSASGGAGEQFF.

The chain uses TRBV19 and TRBJ2-1, with D possibly TRBD1 on 5 matching bases. Looked up from germline, CDR1 is LNHDA and CDR2 is SQIVND (reference sequence). V was pared by 5 bases and J by 0 bases, with 14 bases between. The CDR3 totals 16 residues. CDR3 region: CASSGWTLDSYNEQFF. The CDR3 bases are TGTGCCAGTAGTGGGTGGACACTCGACTCCTACAATGAGCAGTTCTTC.

The chain links TRBV19 to TRBJ1-3; possible D gene TRBD1, 5 bases. Per the germline V gene, CDR1 is LNHDA and CDR2 is SQIVND (reference sequence). V was pared by 5 bases and J by 8 bases, with 19 bases between. This CDR3 contains 15 residues. CDR3 nucleotides: TGTGCCAGTAGTTCGACAGCCCATTGGGTTGACACCATATATTTT. The encoded protein is CASSSTAHWVDTIYF.

The V gene is TRBV5-8, the J gene TRBJ2-3, with 9 nucleotides matching TRBD1. Germline lookup yields CDR1 SGHTS and CDR2 YDEGEE. The CDR3 sequence is 16 residues long. V was pared by 4 bases and J by 2 bases, with 8 bases of the junction left unmatched. The CDR3: CASSRGTGIFTDTQYF. CDR3 DNA: TGTGCCAGCAGCAGGGGGACAGGGATCTTCACAGATACGCAGTATTTT.

The DNA of the CDR3 is TGCGCCAGCAGGTTACAGGGGGACACTGAAGCTTTCTTT. It specifies CASRLQGDTEAFF. The chain combines TRBV10-2 with TRBJ1-1; 8 bases match TRBD1. This CDR3 region has 13 residues. Unmatched junction bases numbered 3, after V lost 6 bases and J lost 3 bases. Germline V CDR1 and CDR2: WSHSY, SAAADI.